These 10 T cell receptor beta chains originate from one sample sequenced in a study of a mutant IDH1 vaccine in newly diagnosed glioma. As to time point: baseline, week 1 (first vaccination visit). Sample treatment: pre-vaccination baseline after standard-of-care therapy. Some clones are missing from TCRdb's copy, which holds only in-frame ones; the method was immunoSEQ multiplex PCR. This table has roughly 21,000 clones, about 85% appearing once. Specimen: PBMCs, collected from a glioma patient treated with radiotherapy, temozolomide or both. The receptor set was obtained from a man aged 35 to 55 with glioma.

V gene TRBV19 combines with J gene TRBJ1-1, with a tentative D call TRBD1 (6 bases). CDR1 is LNHDA, CDR2 SQIVND, per germline (reference sequence). There are 13 residues in the CDR3. V was trimmed by 5 bases and J by 3 bases, leaving 10 bases between them. The CDR3 loop is CASSVGADTEAFF. For the CDR3, the DNA is TGTGCCAGTAGTGTGGGGGCTGACACTGAAGCTTTCTTT.

This chain joins TRBV30 and TRBJ1-2; 7 bases line up with TRBD1. CDR1 GTSNPN and CDR2 SVGIG come from the germline V gene (reference sequence). V dropped 3 bases and J dropped 8; count of bases not matched to a gene: 9. The CDR3 length is 13 residues. CDR3 sequence reads: CAWSTGVPRGYTF. The DNA of the CDR3 is TGTGCCTGGAGCACAGGGGTTCCGCGGGGCTACACCTTC.

This chain's CDR3 is CASGLEVGREQYF. The CDR3, as DNA: TGTGCTAGTGGTCTCGAGGTGGGGCGCGAGCAGTACTTC. V gene TRBV12-5 combines with J gene TRBJ2-7, with D tentatively TRBD1 (5 bases). Germline V lookup: CDR1 LGHNT, CDR2 FRNRAP. CDR3 length equals 13 residues. Trimming removed 5 bases at V and 6 bases at J, with 14 bases between.

The V gene is TRBV27, the J gene TRBJ2-7; D ambiguous. V was cut by 6 bases and J by 3 bases, with 15 bases left in between. The CDR3 sequence is 14 residues long. From germline, CDR1 is MNHEY and CDR2 SMNVEV (reference sequence). The CDR3 DNA is TGTGCCAGCAGAAAAAAAGAGGCCCTCTACGAGCAGTACTTC. Amino acids: CASRKKEALYEQYF.

This clone ranks as medium-sized. The rearrangement links TRBV6-4 to TRBJ2-1, with 13 bases aligning to TRBD2. Germline V gene lookup returns CDR1 MRHNA and CDR2 SNTAGT. V gave up 2 bases and J gave up 6 bases; unmatched junction bases: 1. The CDR3 consists of 15 residues. CDR3: CASSDTSGGANEQFF. The CDR3 DNA reads as TGTGCCAGCAGTGACACTAGCGGGGGGGCCAATGAGCAGTTCTTC.

This chain connects TRBV6-5 to TRBJ2-7; either TRBD1 or TRBD2 may fit D (5 bases each). The CDR3 extends over 14 amino acids. V gave up 2 bases and J gave up 4 bases, with 12 bases separating them. CDR1 is MNHEY, CDR2 SVGAGI, per germline. The CDR3 is CASSYKRDGYEQYF. CDR3 nucleotides: TGTGCCAGCAGTTACAAACGGGACGGGTACGAGCAGTACTTC.

The rearrangement links TRBV14 to TRBJ2-5; the D gene is possibly TRBD1 (5 bases). Germline V lookup: CDR1 SGHDN, CDR2 FVKESK. The V end lost 5 bases, the J end lost 2 bases, and 15 bases lay between the germline ends. The CDR3 extends over 15 amino acids. CDR3 loop: CASSFQMTAQETQYF. Here the CDR3 DNA reads TGTGCCAGCAGCTTCCAAATGACAGCGCAAGAGACCCAGTACTTC.

V gene TRBV6-1 combines with J gene TRBJ1-2; D is uncertain. The V end lost 0 bases, the J end lost 0 bases, and 8 bases lay between the germline ends. The CDR3 totals 15 residues. Germline values: CDR1 MNHNS, CDR2 SASEGT. The CDR3 coding sequence is TGTGCCAGCAGTGAAGCGCAATTAGCTAACTATGGCTACACCTTC. It translates to CASSEAQLANYGYTF.

This sequence joins TRBV1 and TRBJ2-7. TRBV1 is an annotated pseudogene. The CDR3 runs 12 residues. CDR3 in amino acids: CTSSHPSYEQYV. The CDR3 DNA is TGCACCAGCAGCCACCCCTCCTACGAGCAGTACGTC.

The gene calls are TRBV7-3 and TRBJ2-1, with 7 nucleotides matching TRBD1. V was pared by 3 bases and J by 2 bases, with 4 bases of the junction left unmatched. CDR1 is SGHTA and CDR2 is FQGTGA in the germline V gene. The CDR3 runs 15 residues. The CDR3 nucleotides are TGTGCCAGCAGCTTCGGGACAGAAACCTACAATGAGCAGTTCTTC. The encoded protein is CASSFGTETYNEQFF. The full variable domain, with the rest looked up from reference TRBV7-3 and TRBJ2-1, is GAGVSQTPSNKVTEKGKYVELRCDPISGHTALYWYRQSLGQGPEFLIYFQGTGAADDSGLPNDRFFAVRPEGSVSTLKIQRTERGDSAVYLCASSFGTETYNEQFFGPGTRLTVL.